This TCR beta chain appears in the sequencing data of a study of T cell clones after liver transplantation. This clone was seen once. V dropped 3 bases and J dropped 7 bases, with 20 bases sitting between them. CDR3 size: 16 residues. Per the germline V gene, CDR1 is KGHSH and CDR2 is LQKENI. TCRdb's copy holds only in-frame clones and misses some; the assay was immunoSEQ multiplex PCR. Here the sample spans 65,000 to 80,000 clones, over 65% being singletons. The rearrangement joins TRBV18 to TRBJ2-3; possible D gene TRBD1, 6 bases. The material sequenced was CD4+ T cells from blood, taken at the 22-month timepoint. The origin of this receptor is a human patient who received a liver transplant. Some of these T cells may belong to the graft donor. DNA for the CDR3: TGTGCCAGCTCACCTCCACAGGGTCTGAGGGCTAATACGCAGTATTTT. It specifies CASSPPQGLRANTQYF.